This T cell receptor (beta chain) was obtained from a study of identical twins. This clonotype was recorded a few times. TCRdb reprocessed the 5' RACE reads with MiXCR, giving one entry per CDR3 protein. The sample has hundreds of thousands of distinct CDR3 sequences, 20% to 25% seen once; the top ten hold roughly 4.3%. This CDR3 is 16 amino acids long. V gave up 3 bases and J gave up 4 bases; unmatched junction bases: 4. Germline V gives CDR1 MNHEY, CDR2 SMNVEV (reference sequence). The same data also contributed to another study, on T cells expressing NK-cell markers.

The V call is TRBV27, the J call TRBJ2-1; TRBD2 agrees at 12 bases. The sample comprised PBMCs. The receptor comes from a woman aged 18-30 years in good health. The CDR3 nucleotides read TGTGCCAGCAGTTTCTTGCTAGCGGGAGGGTACAATGAGCAGTTCTTC. Translating gives CASSFLLAGGYNEQFF.